This T cell receptor (beta chain) appears in the sequencing data of a study of T cell repertoires in cytomegalovirus infection. Each CDR3 protein is one row after TCRdb ran MiXCR on the reads. The table includes fewer than 300,000 distinct CDR3 sequences, 20% to 30% detected once. Study findings and constraints: Using cumulative public TCR beta family frequency, the authors identified those who carried CMV together with the relevant HLA. The study found HLA-C-restricted CMV-specific TCR beta clonotypes dominating the ex vivo response.

In its sample, this clonotype was seen a few times. What it binds is unknown. Germline CDR1 ENHRY, CDR2 SYGVKD. This CDR3 has 14 amino acids. With V trimmed by 4 bases and J by 4 bases, 3 bases remained unmatched. The receptor was isolated from a human donor in good health (CMV status not recorded). Some clones in this sample may be carry-over from other donors' samples. The chain uses TRBV10-3 and TRBJ2-3; 9 bases are a match to TRBD1. What was sequenced was PBMCs. The CDR3 loop reads CAISAGTGSDTQYF. CDR3 in DNA: TGTGCCATCAGTGCCGGGACAGGGTCAGATACGCAGTATTTT.